The sequence of this T cell receptor beta chain was determined in a study of blood T cells in healthy people across ages. Regarding the study as a whole: A strong correlation was seen between TCR beta diversity and naive T cell percentage. Long-lived donors had more naive CD4+ cells and higher diversity than aged donors.

Peripheral blood from each donor was collected in a volume of approximately 10 milliliters. Primers used in a second PCR of roughly 7 to 11 cycles were a sample-barcoded 5' primer and a J-beta primer mix. TCRdb analysed the 5' RACE reads with MiXCR anew, one entry per CDR3 protein. The sample holds 1.8 million or so distinct CDR3 sequences; 35% to 50% are singletons and the top ten take approximately 22%. CDR1 and CDR2 from the germline V gene are SNHLY and FYNNEI. CDR3 length equals 13 residues. Trimming removed 6 bases at V and 9 bases at J, with 15 bases between. Concerning this clonotype itself: Its antigen is unidentified.

The sequenced material came from blood. This chain uses TRBV2 with TRBJ2-1, with a tentative D call TRBD2 (6 bases). This sequence was found in a human donor in good health. CDR3 in DNA: TGTGCCAGCAGCTTCCTTGAGGAGGGTGAGCAGTTCTTC. This translates into CASSFLEEGEQFF.